Detailed here is one T cell receptor (beta chain). This clonotype appeared many times. Its antigen remains unidentified. Nothing much larger sits one base from this clone, and base qualities are not available. This entry comes from a study of T cell repertoires in cytomegalovirus infection (dated by TCRdb to between 2018 and 2020). Background on the whole study: Donor HLA type was relevant to the analysis, as public TCR beta signatures indicated carriage of CMV infection together with the matching HLA type.

CDR1 and CDR2 (SGHVS, FNYEAQ) derive from the germline V gene. The germline ends are 29 bases apart after V is trimmed by 2 bases and J by 4 bases. The CDR3 goes from the cysteine to the phenylalanine over 21 residues. Left in the record is the CDR3 DNA by itself, 63 bases read in frame from the first base. Here is what the overall study found, with its caveats: Cumulative frequency of public TCR beta family members discriminated carriers of CMV infection plus the relevant HLA type in this cohort and an independent 352-donor cohort. The ex vivo response was dominated by HLA-C-restricted CMV-specific TCR beta clonotypes, which also provided the single most frequent clonotype in two of eight donors.

Reads for this sample came from an Illumina HiSeq 1500. Using fastp at Q25 and MiXCR, TCRdb reprocessed the public reads and kept productive beta chains. A single entry per CDR3 protein holds the most common genes and DNA from its merged rows. This sample has 490,000 or so distinct CDR3 sequences in its table, and 11% of those were observed once. About 9.4% of the sample is in the top ten clones. The chain is assembled from TRBV7-6 and TRBJ2-2; TRBD2 might be the D gene, on 6 matching bases. The sequenced sample consisted of PBMCs. The receptor was derived from a human donor in good health (CMV status not recorded). Some clones in this sample may be carry-over from other donors' samples. The DNA reads as follows: TGTGCCAGCAGCTTATCGGTCTTTCAGGGACTGAGAAGGGATGTCACCGGGGAGCTGTTTTTT. The encoded protein is CASSLSVFQGLRRDVTGELFF.